Shown below are 22 T cell receptor beta chains from a single sample sequenced in a study of control samples from healthy donors and cancer patients. This table comes from immunoSEQ multiplex PCR, and its TCRdb copy is limited to in-frame clones, with some not included. The sample holds about 61,000 clones; about 90% are singletons and the top ten take 5.5% to 7%. What was sequenced was PBMCs. The receptor set was obtained from a man between 60 and 70 years old with colorectal cancer.

This clone has a single count. The DNA is left out, because the CDR3 cannot be placed on it with certainty; the CDR3 is given as TCRdb lists it. This sequence joins TRBV18 and TRBJ1-5. CDR1 and CDR2 (germline): KGHSH, LQKENI. 13 amino acids form the CDR3, both terminal residues included. Here the CDR3 reads CASTSEGSQPQHF.

The CDR3 here is CASSPWTSGVGELFF. DNA for the CDR3: TGTGCCAGCAGTCCTTGGACTAGCGGGGTTGGGGAGCTGTTTTTT. The chain couples TRBV27 to TRBJ2-2, with TRBD2 matching over 12 bases. Germline CDR1 and CDR2: MNHEY and SMNVEV (reference sequence). The J segment lost 8 bases and the V segment lost 5 bases, leaving 6 bases of the junction unmatched. The CDR3 spans 15 residues.

The chain carries TRBV7-9 and TRBJ1-1; maybe TRBD1 (5 bases). The germline CDR1 and CDR2 sequences are SEHNR and FQNEAQ (reference sequence). This CDR3 region has 15 residues. V lost 5 bases, J lost 4 bases, and 17 bases lay in between. The CDR3 loop reads CASSPRQGVTTEAFF. For the CDR3, the DNA is TGTGCCAGCAGCCCCCGGCAGGGAGTAACCACTGAAGCTTTCTTT. The full variable domain, with the rest looked up from reference TRBV7-9 and TRBJ1-1, is DTGVSQNPRHKITKRGQNVTFRCDPISEHNRLYWYRQTLGQGPEFLTYFQNEAQLEKSRLLSDRFSAERPKGSFSTLEIQRTEQGDSAMYLCASSPRQGVTTEAFFGQGTRLTVV.

This clone was observed a few times. This chain links TRBV30 with TRBJ2-7; D gene unclear. Trimming removed 1 base at V and 4 bases at J, with 8 bases between. The CDR3 loop spans 12 amino acids. The germline V gene encodes CDR1 GTSNPN and CDR2 SVGIG (reference sequence). The CDR3 loop reads CAWSEGRYEQYF. CDR3 DNA: TGTGCCTGGAGTGAAGGACGATACGAGCAGTACTTC.

The chain is built from TRBV2 and TRBJ2-1; tentative D call: TRBD2 (6 bases). The CDR3 totals 13 residues. Trimming took off 6 bases at V and 8 bases at J, with 14 bases between the two ends. The germline gives CDR1 SNHLY, CDR2 FYNNEI. In DNA, the CDR3 is TGTGCCAGCAGCGCGGGACTTGGCGATGAGCAGTTCTTC. Amino acids: CASSAGLGDEQFF. Together with reference TRBV2 and TRBJ2-1, the CDR3 gives the full variable domain: EPEVTQTPSHQVTQMGQEVILRCVPISNHLYFYWYRQILGQKVEFLVSFYNNEISEKSEIFDDQFSVERPDGSNFTLKIRSTKLEDSAMYFCASSAGLGDEQFFGPGTRLTVL.

The chain employs TRBV7-8 and TRBJ2-4; 8 bases match TRBD2. CDR1 is SGHVS and CDR2 is FQNEAQ in the germline V gene. V gave up 4 bases and J gave up 1 base; unmatched junction bases: 0. CDR3 size: 14 residues. The CDR3 region is CASSSGGAKNIQYF. CDR3 sequence (DNA): TGTGCCAGCAGCTCGGGGGGGGCCAAAAACATTCAGTACTTC.

The rearrangement links TRBV9 to TRBJ2-3; tentative D call: TRBD2 (5 bases). Germline V gene lookup returns CDR1 SGDLS and CDR2 YYNGEE. The CDR3 totals 14 residues. V lost 2 bases, J lost 1 base, and 8 bases lay in between. The CDR3 loop reads CASSVLGGTDTQYF. The CDR3 coding sequence is TGTGCCAGCAGCGTTCTCGGGGGCACAGATACGCAGTATTTT.

V gene TRBV21-1 combines with J gene TRBJ2-6; no check of the table's D call, TRBD1, against the DNA was made. TRBV21-1 is given as a pseudogene. There are 20 residues in the CDR3. The CDR3 spells CASSASGTGFMYSGANVLTF. The CDR3 DNA follows: TGTGCCAGCAGCGCATCCGGGACAGGGTTCATGTACTCTGGGGCCAACGTCCTGACTTTC.

CDR3 DNA sequence: TGCGCCAGCAGCCTGTTCAAGGGACGGAGTAAAGGCGAGCAGTACTTC. It encodes CASSLFKGRSKGEQYF. The rearrangement joins TRBV5-1 to TRBJ2-7; perhaps D is TRBD1 or TRBD2 (5 bases each). The germline V gene encodes CDR1 SGHRS and CDR2 YFSETQ. V was shortened by 4 bases and J by 6 bases, with 23 bases between the two germline ends. The CDR3 loop spans 16 amino acids. Full variable domain (outside the CDR3, taken from reference TRBV5-1 and TRBJ2-7): KAGVTQTPRYLIKTRGQQVTLSCSPISGHRSVSWYQQTPGQGLQFLFEYFSETQRNKGNFPGRFSGRQFSNSRSEMNVSTLELGDSALYLCASSLFKGRSKGEQYFGPGTRLTVT.

This clone was found once. The chain has TRBV7-9 and TRBJ2-3; 10 bases align to TRBD2. The trim removed 2 bases at V and 4 bases at J, leaving 6 bases unmatched. CDR1 is SEHNR and CDR2 is FQNEAQ in the germline V gene (reference sequence). The CDR3 length is 16 residues. CDR3 DNA sequence: TGTGCCAGCAGCTTAAGGAGCGGGGGGGGCGCAGATACGCAGTATTTT. Residues: CASSLRSGGGADTQYF.

This chain links TRBV5-4 with TRBJ2-2; 8 bases fit TRBD2. Germline assignment: CDR1 SGHNT and CDR2 YYREEE (reference sequence). Trimming at V came to 0 bases and at J to 4 bases, leaving 2 bases not matched to a gene. This CDR3 is 15 amino acids long. The CDR3, as DNA: TGTGCCAGCAGCTTGGAGCTAGCGGGCACCGGGGAGCTGTTTTTT. It specifies CASSLELAGTGELFF.

The rearrangement joins TRBV7-9 to TRBJ2-1, with unresolved D. The CDR3 has 13 amino acids. Trimming shortened V by 0 bases and J by 6 bases, and 6 bases separated the two germline ends. CDR1 and CDR2 (germline): SEHNR, FQNEAQ (reference sequence). The CDR3 DNA reads TGTGCCAGCAGCTTAGCGGCCCTCAATGAGCAGTTCTTC. This sequence encodes CASSLAALNEQFF.

This clone has only one observation. The chain carries TRBV9 and TRBJ1-6, with TRBD1 matching 8 bases. There are 14 residues in the CDR3. Germline values: CDR1 SGDLS, CDR2 YYNGEE. Trimming took 3 bases from V and 7 from J; bases not matched to a gene: 3. The CDR3 here is CASSGWTGNSPLHF. CDR3 sequence (DNA): TGTGCCAGCAGCGGATGGACAGGGAATTCACCCCTCCACTTT.

This clone was counted a few times. The chain is built from TRBV25-1 and TRBJ1-2, with D perhaps TRBD1 (5 bases). V gave up 4 bases and J gave up 0 bases, with 6 bases separating them. This CDR3 has 13 amino acids. The germline V gene has CDR1 MGHDK and CDR2 SYGVNS. The CDR3 DNA follows: TGTGCCAGCAGTGGGGGGACTAACTATGGCTACACCTTC. This translates into CASSGGTNYGYTF.

V usage is TRBV6-5 and J usage is TRBJ1-6, with 9 bases matching TRBD1. The CDR3 spans 13 residues. The germline gives CDR1 MNHEY, CDR2 SVGAGI. V shed 7 bases and J 11 bases; nucleotides not matched to a gene: 6. CDR3 amino acids: CASIDRGYAPLHF. The CDR3 DNA is TGTGCCAGCATAGACAGGGGGTATGCACCCCTCCACTTT.

This clone occurred once. The chain is built from TRBV30 and TRBJ1-3, with a possible D match to TRBD1 (5 bases). V was shortened by 5 bases and J by 0 bases, with 17 bases between the two germline ends. The germline CDR1 and CDR2 sequences are GTSNPN and SVGIG (reference sequence). The CDR3 has 16 residues. The CDR3 DNA is TGTGCCTGGGAGCAGCTGGGGGGGAACTCTGGAAACACCATATATTTT. Protein sequence: CAWEQLGGNSGNTIYF.

V is TRBV27 and J is TRBJ2-6; D unclear. CDR3 length: 16 amino acids. V lost 5 bases to trimming and J lost 0 bases, with 11 bases between them. Germline lookup yields CDR1 MNHEY and CDR2 SMNVEV (reference sequence). The CDR3 loop reads CASSPRSTSGANVLTF. The CDR3 DNA reads TGTGCCAGCAGTCCACGCTCGACCTCTGGGGCCAACGTCCTGACTTTC.

The chain couples TRBV7-6 to TRBJ2-5; 15 bases are shared with TRBD2. CDR1 and CDR2 (germline): SGHVS, FNYEAQ. The CDR3 contains 18 residues. V shed 4 bases and J 0 bases; nucleotides not matched to a gene: 6. CDR3 sequence reads: CASSSGTSGGIHQETQYF. In DNA form, the CDR3 reads TGTGCCAGCAGCTCTGGGACTAGCGGGGGGATCCACCAAGAGACCCAGTACTTC.

The chain couples TRBV9 to TRBJ2-1; 8 bases map to TRBD2. The CDR3 loop spans 14 amino acids. The junction had 4 bases not matched to a gene; V was cut back by 3 bases and J by 5 bases. CDR1 is SGDLS, CDR2 YYNGEE, per germline. CDR3 protein: CASSARGADNEQFF. For the CDR3, the DNA is TGTGCCAGCAGCGCGCGGGGGGCCGACAATGAGCAGTTCTTC.

In this sample, this clone turned up once. The chain uses TRBV7-9 and TRBJ2-2; 10 nucleotides match TRBD1. This CDR3 has 15 residues. J was trimmed by 1 base and V by 4 bases; bases with no gene match: 0. Germline CDR1 SEHNR, CDR2 FQNEAQ (reference sequence). The CDR3 DNA follows: TGTGCCAGCAGCTGGACAGGGGGGAACACCGGGGAGCTGTTTTTT. Protein: CASSWTGGNTGELFF.

CDR3 sequence: CSVVRDRTDTQYF. The CDR3 DNA is TGCAGCGTTGTTCGGGACAGGACAGATACGCAGTATTTT. The chain has TRBV29-1 and TRBJ2-3, with 8 bases fitting TRBD1. The V gene end was trimmed by 4 bases and the J gene end by 3 bases; junction bases not matched to a gene: 3. In germline, CDR1 is SQVTM, CDR2 ANQGSEA. The CDR3 is made up of 13 amino acids.

The gene calls are TRBV7-2 and TRBJ2-7; 8 nucleotides line up with TRBD2. Germline CDR1 and CDR2: SGHTA and FQGNSA. Trimming at V came to 5 bases and at J to 6 bases, leaving 15 bases not matched to a gene. The CDR3 sequence is 16 residues long. The CDR3 bases are TGTGCCAGCAGCCACCGGGGGGGCGGGGGCCTGGGCGAGCAGTACTTC. This gives the protein CASSHRGGGGLGEQYF. Using reference TRBV7-2 and TRBJ2-7 for the parts outside the CDR3, the full variable domain is GAGVSQSPSNKVTEKGKDVELRCDPISGHTALYWYRQSLGQGLEFLIYFQGNSAPDKSGLPSDRFSAERTGGSVSTLTIQRTQQEDSAVYLCASSHRGGGGLGEQYFGPGTRLTVT.